This TCR beta chain originates from a study of T cells of healthy individuals. TCRdb recomputed calls from the 5' RACE reads with MiXCR, one row per CDR3 protein. The table records 40,000 to 65,000 distinct CDR3 sequences, roughly 15% of them present only once. This clonotype has a handful of counts. Trimming took off 1 base at V and 0 bases at J, with 9 bases between the two ends. Germline CDR1 and CDR2: SGHVS and FQNEAQ. This CDR3 is 16 amino acids long. This receptor was obtained from a human donor in good health. V is TRBV7-8 and J is TRBJ2-2; the D gene is possibly TRBD1 (5 bases). As DNA, the CDR3 is TGTGCCAGCAGCTTAGATAAGGGGTCGAACACCGGGGAGCTGTTTTTT. This translates into CASSLDKGSNTGELFF. Together with reference TRBV7-8 and TRBJ2-2, the CDR3 gives the full variable domain: GAGVSQSPRYKVAKRGQDVALRCDPISGHVSLFWYQQALGQGPEFLTYFQNEAQLDKSGLPSDRFFAERPEGSVSTLKIQRTQQEDSAVYLCASSLDKGSNTGELFFGEGSRLTVL.